These 14 T cell receptor beta chains came from one sample sequenced in a study of blood T cells in healthy people across ages. Next came a second PCR, run for about 6 to 12 cycles, which used a sample-barcoded 5' primer along with a J-beta primer mix. TCRdb ran MiXCR on the 5' RACE reads and lists one entry per CDR3 protein. The sample has over a million distinct CDR3 sequences; 42% are singletons. Input material: blood. The receptors were gathered from a woman under 30 in good health.

The chain couples TRBV6-2 or TRBV6-3 to TRBJ2-7; the match to TRBD2 covers 11 bases. The CDR3 extends over 14 amino acids. V was clipped by 6 bases and J by 3 bases; unmatched bases: 4. The germline gives CDR1 MNHEY, CDR2 SVGEGT. CDR3 DNA: TGTGCCAGCAGAATTAGCGGGAGGGACTACGAGCAGTACTTC. Its translation is CASRISGRDYEQYF.

The chain uses TRBV20-1 and TRBJ1-3; D unresolved. V lost 2 bases and J lost 0, with 11 bases in between. The CDR3 consists of 15 residues. Per the germline V gene, CDR1 is DFQATT and CDR2 is SNEGSKA (reference sequence). The chain's CDR3 is CSARRGIDSGNTIYF. The CDR3 DNA follows: TGCAGTGCTAGACGAGGGATTGACTCTGGAAACACCATATATTTT.

This clonotype was counted between two and nine times. The CDR3 loop reads CASSSAATDTQYF. In nucleotides, the CDR3 is TGTGCCAGCAGTTCGGCCGCAACAGATACGCAGTATTTT. The genes are TRBV6-2 or TRBV6-3 and TRBJ2-3; D unresolved. Deletions cut 4 bases from V and 3 bases from J, with 8 bases between. The V gene's germline CDR1 is MNHEY and CDR2 SVGEGT. CDR3 length: 13 amino acids.

This chain joins TRBV2 and TRBJ2-3; 12 bases match TRBD2. V gave up 8 bases and J gave up 2 bases; unmatched junction bases: 8. This CDR3 region has 16 residues. From germline, CDR1 is SNHLY and CDR2 FYNNEI. CDR3 DNA: TGTGCCAGCCGGCCCCGACTAGCGGGGGTCACAGATACGCAGTATTTT. It specifies CASRPRLAGVTDTQYF.

The genes are TRBV7-2 and TRBJ1-5; 8 bases are shared with TRBD1. This CDR3 has 16 amino acids. CDR1 is SGHTA and CDR2 is FQGNSA in the germline V gene. The trim removed 4 bases at V and 3 bases at J, leaving 8 bases unmatched. This chain's CDR3 is CASSSPTGAHNQPQHF. CDR3 nucleotide sequence: TGTGCCAGCAGCTCTCCGACAGGGGCACACAATCAGCCCCAGCATTTT.

This clonotype was detected a few times. The gene calls are TRBV20-1 and TRBJ2-5; possibly TRBD2 for D (5 bases). The CDR3 covers 13 residues. Trimming left V 3 bases short and J 3 bases short, with 11 bases between. The germline V gene encodes CDR1 DFQATT and CDR2 SNEGSKA (reference sequence). As DNA, the CDR3 is TGCAGTGCTAGGGGGAACGGGGAAGAGACCCAGTACTTC. Its protein product is CSARGNGEETQYF.

The V gene is TRBV7-8, the J gene TRBJ2-1; D tentatively fits TRBD1 or TRBD2 (5 bases each). This CDR3 is built from 19 residues. V gave up 4 bases and J gave up 0 bases, with 22 bases separating them. Germline V lookup: CDR1 SGHVS, CDR2 FQNEAQ. CDR3 loop: CASSSARFRGPPSYNEQFF. CDR3 coding DNA: TGTGCCAGCAGCTCCGCCCGCTTTAGGGGACCGCCCTCCTACAATGAGCAGTTCTTC.

The chain links TRBV28 to TRBJ2-1; D may correspond to TRBD1 or TRBD2 (6 bases each). Near its end, the DNA agrees better with TRBJ2-7, so the J call may be wrong. Germline CDR1 reads MDHEN; CDR2 reads SYDVKM. This CDR3 spans 15 amino acids. The CDR3 coding sequence is TGTGCCAGCAGCCTTCGAGGGGGGCGGTACAATGAGCAGTACTTC. Translating it yields CASSLRGGRYNEQYF.

This clonotype was counted between two and nine times. The CDR3 nucleotides read TGCAGTACCGGGACTAGCCTTTACAATGAGCAGTTCTTC. Amino acids: CSTGTSLYNEQFF. V usage is TRBV20-1 and J usage is TRBJ2-1, with 9 nucleotides matching TRBD2. Per germline, CDR1 DFQATT and CDR2 SNEGSKA (reference sequence). There are 13 residues in the CDR3. Losses at the gene ends were 8 bases for V and 4 bases for J; bases not matched to a gene: 6.

This clonotype was seen a single time. The chain recombines TRBV12-3 or TRBV12-4 with TRBJ2-1, with TRBD2 matching 7 bases. CDR3 size: 15 residues. V shed 6 bases and J 12 bases; nucleotides not matched to a gene: 17. CDR3 amino acids: CASSPSRGGLTVQFF. In DNA, the CDR3 is TGTGCCAGCAGCCCCTCGAGGGGAGGGCTAACTGTGCAGTTCTTC.

CDR3 region: CASSLRHVQYF. Written as DNA, the CDR3 is TGTGCCAGCAGTCTACGGCATGTGCAGTACTTC. The genes are TRBV25-1 and TRBJ2-7, with D hard to call. V was pared by 5 bases and J by 9 bases, with 11 bases between. This CDR3 is 11 amino acids long. Germline CDR1 reads MGHDK; CDR2 reads SYGVNS.

The chain couples TRBV7-2 to TRBJ2-7; 12 bases map to TRBD2. The V segment lost 1 base and the J segment 7 bases; nucleotides outside the gene matches: 17. Looked up from germline, CDR1 is SGHTA and CDR2 is FQGNSA. This CDR3 contains 19 residues. This chain's CDR3 is CASSLVRTSGASSYNEQYF. The CDR3 nucleotides read TGTGCCAGCAGCTTAGTTCGGACTAGCGGGGCTAGCTCCTACAATGAGCAGTACTTC.

The chain has TRBV12-3 or TRBV12-4 and TRBJ2-4, with D maybe TRBD2 (6 bases). Trimming took off 6 bases at V and 9 bases at J, with 12 bases between the two ends. This CDR3 spans 12 amino acids. The CDR3 reads CASSLFGGIQYF. CDR3 nucleotide sequence: TGTGCCAGCAGCCTATTCGGGGGCATTCAGTACTTC.

The gene calls are TRBV20-1 and TRBJ2-5; D is unclear. V was shortened by 1 base and J by 11 bases, with 17 bases between the two germline ends. CDR3 size: 13 residues. CDR1 is DFQATT, CDR2 SNEGSKA, per germline (reference sequence). CDR3 in DNA: TGCAGTGCTAGAGGGCTACGTTGGAATGAGCAGTACTTC. Translating gives CSARGLRWNEQYF.